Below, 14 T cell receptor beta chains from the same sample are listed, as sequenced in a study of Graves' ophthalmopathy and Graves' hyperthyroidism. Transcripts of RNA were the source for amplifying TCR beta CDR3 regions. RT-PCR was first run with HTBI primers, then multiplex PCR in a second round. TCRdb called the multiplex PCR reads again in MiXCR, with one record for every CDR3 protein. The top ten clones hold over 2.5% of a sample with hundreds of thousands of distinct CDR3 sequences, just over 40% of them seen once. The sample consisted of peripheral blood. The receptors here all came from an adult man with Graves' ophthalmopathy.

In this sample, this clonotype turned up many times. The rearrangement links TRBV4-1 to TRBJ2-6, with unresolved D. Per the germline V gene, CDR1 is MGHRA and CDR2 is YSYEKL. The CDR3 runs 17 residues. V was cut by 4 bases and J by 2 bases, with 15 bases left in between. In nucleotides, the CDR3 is TGCGCCAGCAGCCTTAGAGTTGGGGAAGCTGGGGCCAACGTCCTGACTTTC. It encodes CASSLRVGEAGANVLTF.

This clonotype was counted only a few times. As DNA, the CDR3 is TGTGCCAGCAGCAGGGACAGGGCAGATACGCAGTATTTT. Amino acid sequence: CASSRDRADTQYF. The V call is TRBV2, the J call TRBJ2-3, with 9 bases that match TRBD1. The V gene end was trimmed by 6 bases and the J gene end by 4 bases; junction bases not matched to a gene: 2. Germline V CDR1 and CDR2: SNHLY, FYNNEI. There are 13 residues in the CDR3.

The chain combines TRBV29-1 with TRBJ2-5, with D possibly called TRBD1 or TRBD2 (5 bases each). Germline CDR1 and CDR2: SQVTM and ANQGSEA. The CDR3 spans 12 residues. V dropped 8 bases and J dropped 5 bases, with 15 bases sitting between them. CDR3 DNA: TGCAGCTTACGGACCGGGGCTGAGACCCAGTACTTC. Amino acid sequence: CSLRTGAETQYF.

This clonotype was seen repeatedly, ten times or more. CDR3 sequence reads: CASSSGAIYSNQPQHF. The CDR3, as DNA: TGTGCCAGTAGTAGTGGAGCTATCTATAGCAATCAGCCCCAGCATTTT. The chain joins TRBV19 to TRBJ1-5; the D is unclear. Germline assignment: CDR1 LNHDA and CDR2 SQIVND (reference sequence). This CDR3 is 16 amino acids long. Trimming took 4 bases from V and 0 from J, leaving 13 bases between them.

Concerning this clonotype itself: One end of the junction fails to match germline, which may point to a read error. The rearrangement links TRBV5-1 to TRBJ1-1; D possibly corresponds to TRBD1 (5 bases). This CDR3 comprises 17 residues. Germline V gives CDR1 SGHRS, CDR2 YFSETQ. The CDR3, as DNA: TGTGCTAGTGGTTTGATGCCCCCCGGGACGGTCAGGTTTCAAGCTTTCTTT. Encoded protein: CASGLMPPGTVRFQAFF.

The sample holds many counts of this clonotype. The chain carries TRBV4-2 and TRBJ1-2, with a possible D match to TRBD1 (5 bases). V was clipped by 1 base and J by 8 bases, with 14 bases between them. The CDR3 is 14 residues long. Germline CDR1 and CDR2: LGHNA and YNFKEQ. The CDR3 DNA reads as TGTGCCAGCAGCCAAGGCTCAGGGACGTGGGGCTACACCTTC. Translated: CASSQGSGTWGYTF.

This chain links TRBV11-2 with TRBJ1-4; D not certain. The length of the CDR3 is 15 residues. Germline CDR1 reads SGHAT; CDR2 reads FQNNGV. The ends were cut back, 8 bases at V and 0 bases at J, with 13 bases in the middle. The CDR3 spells CASAFGVTTNEKLFF. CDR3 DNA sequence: TGTGCCAGCGCTTTCGGTGTCACAACTAATGAAAAACTGTTTTTT. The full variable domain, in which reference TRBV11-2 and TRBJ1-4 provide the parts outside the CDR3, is EAGVAQSPRYKIIEKRQSVAFWCNPISGHATLYWYQQILGQGPKLLIQFQNNGVVDDSQLPKDRFSAERLKGVDSTLKIQPAKLEDSAVYLCASAFGVTTNEKLFFGSGTQLSVL.

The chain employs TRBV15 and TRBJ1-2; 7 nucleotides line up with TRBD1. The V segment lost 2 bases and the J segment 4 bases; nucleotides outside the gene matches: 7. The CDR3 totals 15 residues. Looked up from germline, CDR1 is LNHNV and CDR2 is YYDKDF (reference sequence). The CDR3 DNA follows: TGTGCCACCAGCAGATCGGGGGACAGCAGCTATGGCTACACCTTC. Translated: CATSRSGDSSYGYTF.

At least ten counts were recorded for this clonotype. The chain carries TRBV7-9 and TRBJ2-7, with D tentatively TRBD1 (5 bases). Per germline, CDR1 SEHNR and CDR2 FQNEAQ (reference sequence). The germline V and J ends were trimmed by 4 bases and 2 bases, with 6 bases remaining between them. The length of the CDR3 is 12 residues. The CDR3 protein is CASSSQAYEQYF. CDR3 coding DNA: TGTGCCAGCAGCTCACAGGCCTACGAGCAGTACTTC.

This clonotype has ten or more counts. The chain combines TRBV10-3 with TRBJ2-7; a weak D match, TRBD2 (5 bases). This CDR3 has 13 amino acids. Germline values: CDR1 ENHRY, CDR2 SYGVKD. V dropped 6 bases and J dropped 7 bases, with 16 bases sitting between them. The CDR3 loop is CAIRIGDYGEQYF. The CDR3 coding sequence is TGTGCCATCAGGATCGGGGATTACGGGGAGCAGTACTTC.

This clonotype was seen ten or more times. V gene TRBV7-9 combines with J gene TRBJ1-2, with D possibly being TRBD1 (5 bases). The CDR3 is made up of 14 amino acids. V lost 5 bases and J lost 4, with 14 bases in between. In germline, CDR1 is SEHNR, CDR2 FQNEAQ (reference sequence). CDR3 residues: CASSAAGDRYGYTF. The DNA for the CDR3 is TGTGCCAGCAGCGCAGCCGGGGACCGCTATGGCTACACCTTC. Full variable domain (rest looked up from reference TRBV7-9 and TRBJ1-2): DTGVSQNPRHKITKRGQNVTFRCDPISEHNRLYWYRQTLGQGPEFLTYFQNEAQLEKSRLLSDRFSAERPKGSFSTLEIQRTEQGDSAMYLCASSAAGDRYGYTFGSGTRLTVV.

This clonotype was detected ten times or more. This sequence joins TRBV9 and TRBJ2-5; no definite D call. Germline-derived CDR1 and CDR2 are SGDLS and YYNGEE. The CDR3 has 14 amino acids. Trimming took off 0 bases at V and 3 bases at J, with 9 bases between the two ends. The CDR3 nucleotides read TGTGCCAGCAGCGTAGACCTTGGTGAAGAGACCCAGTACTTC. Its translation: CASSVDLGEETQYF.

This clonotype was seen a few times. DNA for the CDR3: TGCGCCAGCAGCCAAGATCGCCAGGGTAGCCCCCTCCACTTT. This sequence encodes CASSQDRQGSPLHF. The J gene is TRBJ1-6, the V gene TRBV4-3; perhaps TRBD1 as D (5 bases). Trimming pared 0 bases from V and 13 bases from J, leaving 13 bases between. The CDR3 sequence is 14 residues long. Germline V gene sequence: CDR1 LGHNA, CDR2 YSLEER.

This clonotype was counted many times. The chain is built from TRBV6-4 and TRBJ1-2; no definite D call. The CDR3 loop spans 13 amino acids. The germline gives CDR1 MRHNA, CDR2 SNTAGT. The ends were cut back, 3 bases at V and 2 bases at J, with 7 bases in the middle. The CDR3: CASSEWPNYGYTF. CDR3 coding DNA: TGTGCCAGCAGTGAATGGCCGAACTATGGCTACACCTTC.